This T cell receptor beta chain originates from a study of CD8+CD57+ T cells in acquired aplastic anemia. Individuals selected for sequencing had exhibited CD8+CD57+ cell expansion on flow cytometry. Genomic DNA, serving as template, underwent TCR beta VDJ and CDR3 profiling. MiXCR, applied by TCRdb to the reads, yields one record per CDR3 protein. The repertoire holds over 150,000 distinct CDR3 sequences, with about two thirds as singletons. The CDR3 covers 16 residues. The ends were cut back, 2 bases at V and 0 bases at J, with 11 bases in the middle. Germline V gives CDR1 MDHEN, CDR2 SYDVKM. The sequence came from a human donor with aplastic anemia. Sequencing input: sorted CD4+, CD8+, or CD8+CD57+ T cells (not recorded which) from PBMCs. The genes are TRBV28 and TRBJ2-1, with D maybe TRBD2 (5 bases). As DNA, the CDR3 is TGTGCCAGCAGTTTACGGGGAGATGACTCCTACAATGAGCAGTTCTTC. It translates to CASSLRGDDSYNEQFF.